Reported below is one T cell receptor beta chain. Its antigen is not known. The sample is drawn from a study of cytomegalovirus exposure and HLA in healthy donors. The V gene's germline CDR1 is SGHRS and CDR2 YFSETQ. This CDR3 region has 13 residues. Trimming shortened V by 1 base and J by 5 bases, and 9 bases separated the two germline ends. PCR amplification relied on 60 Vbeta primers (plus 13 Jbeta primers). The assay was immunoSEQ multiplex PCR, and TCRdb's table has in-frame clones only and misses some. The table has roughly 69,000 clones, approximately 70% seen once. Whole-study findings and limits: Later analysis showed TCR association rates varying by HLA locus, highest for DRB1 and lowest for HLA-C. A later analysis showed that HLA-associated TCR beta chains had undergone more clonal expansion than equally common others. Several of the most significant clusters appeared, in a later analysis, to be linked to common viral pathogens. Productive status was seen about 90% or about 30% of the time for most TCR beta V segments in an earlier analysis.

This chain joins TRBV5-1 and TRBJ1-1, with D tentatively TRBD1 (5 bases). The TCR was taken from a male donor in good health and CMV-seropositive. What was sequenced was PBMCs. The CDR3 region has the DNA TGCGCCAGCAGCTTGTGGGGGGAGACTGAAGCTTTCTTT. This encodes CASSLWGETEAFF.